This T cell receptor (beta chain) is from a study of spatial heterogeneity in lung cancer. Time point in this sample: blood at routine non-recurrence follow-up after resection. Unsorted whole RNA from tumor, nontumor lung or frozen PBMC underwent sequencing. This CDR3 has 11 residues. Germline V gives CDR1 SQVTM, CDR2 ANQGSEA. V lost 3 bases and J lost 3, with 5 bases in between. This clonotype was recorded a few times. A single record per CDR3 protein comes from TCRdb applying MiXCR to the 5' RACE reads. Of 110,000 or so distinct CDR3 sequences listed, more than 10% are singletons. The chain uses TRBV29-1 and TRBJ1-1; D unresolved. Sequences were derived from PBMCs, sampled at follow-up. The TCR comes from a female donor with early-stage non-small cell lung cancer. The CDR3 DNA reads TGCAGCGTTGACGGGGACACTGAAGCTTTCTTT. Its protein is CSVDGDTEAFF.